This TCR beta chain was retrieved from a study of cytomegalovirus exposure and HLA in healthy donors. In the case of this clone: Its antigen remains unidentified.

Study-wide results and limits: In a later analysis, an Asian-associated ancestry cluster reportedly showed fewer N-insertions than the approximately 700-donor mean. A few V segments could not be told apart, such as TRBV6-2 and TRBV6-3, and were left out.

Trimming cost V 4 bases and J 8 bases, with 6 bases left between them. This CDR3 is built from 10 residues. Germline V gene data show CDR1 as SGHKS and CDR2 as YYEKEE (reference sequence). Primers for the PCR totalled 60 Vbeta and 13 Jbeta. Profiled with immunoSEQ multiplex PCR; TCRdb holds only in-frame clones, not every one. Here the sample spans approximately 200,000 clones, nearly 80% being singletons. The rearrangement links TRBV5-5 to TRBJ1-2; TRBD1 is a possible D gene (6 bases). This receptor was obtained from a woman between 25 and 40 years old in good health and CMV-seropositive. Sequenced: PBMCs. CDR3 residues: CASSTGGYTF. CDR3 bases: TGTGCCAGCAGCACAGGGGGCTACACCTTC.